This T cell receptor beta chain came from a study of OX40 agonist ivuxolimab in advanced cancers. Study-wide results and limits: Doses of 0.1 to 3.0 mg/kg were accompanied by clonal expansion of CD4+ and CD8+ blood T cells by week 6. Expanded peripheral T cells had an undetermined antigen specificity.

The repertoire was sequenced with immunoSEQ multiplex PCR; TCRdb's copy has only in-frame clones and lacks some. The sample carries about 74,000 clones, 80% to 85% recorded once. The table lists this clone with a few counts. Its specificity is not known. Exclusion applied to patients with autoimmune disease history or systemic immunosuppression. V gave up 0 bases and J gave up 2 bases, with 7 bases separating them. Germline-derived CDR1 and CDR2 are SGHTA and FQGTGA. The CDR3 covers 14 residues. The receptor was derived from an adult with an advanced solid tumor such as melanoma, head and neck, liver or kidney cancer. The chain uses TRBV7-3 and TRBJ1-1; D may be TRBD1 (5 bases). The source was CD4+ or CD8+ T cells sorted from blood, collected in a trial of the OX40 agonist ivuxolimab. CDR3 region: CASSLTGVNTEAFF. The CDR3 nucleotides read TGTGCCAGCAGCTTAACAGGGGTAAACACTGAAGCTTTCTTT.